This entry is about one TCR beta chain. The data were taken from a study of blood T cell repertoires in COVID-19. Germline V gene lookup returns CDR1 LGHDT and CDR2 YNNKEL (reference sequence). After removal of 8 bases from V and 5 bases from J, the junction contained 6 bases not matched to a gene. The CDR3 contains 13 residues. Authors' data handling: Using reference gene primer amplification, nucleated cell counts were estimated. Generated by immunoSEQ multiplex PCR, the TCRdb table keeps only in-frame clones and is missing some. From that table come the V and J calls and clone size; the DNA was used to work out D and trimming. There are about 300,000 clones in the sample; approximately 88% occur only once, and approximately 6.5% lies in the top ten.

The chain couples TRBV3-1 (or the pseudogene TRBV3-2) to TRBJ2-1; 7 nucleotides align to TRBD2. This receptor was obtained from a man between 18 and 35 years old who had recovered from COVID-19. The sample taken for sequencing was peripheral blood. The CDR3 reads CASGWRGNNEQFF. CDR3 bases: TGTGCCAGCGGTTGGCGGGGGAACAATGAGCAGTTCTTC.